The rows below give T cell receptor beta chains drawn from one sample of a study of blood T cell repertoires in COVID-19. Profiled with immunoSEQ multiplex PCR; TCRdb holds only in-frame clones, not every one. The sample yields 250,000 to 350,000 clones, more than 80% seen once. The specimen sequenced was peripheral blood. All receptors come from a woman aged 25 to 39 with active or convalescent COVID-19. Each CDR3 is given with its conserved first and last residue.

v_call	j_call	cdr3_aa
TRBV6-5	TRBJ1-2	CASTMDSNYGYTF
TRBV14	TRBJ1-2	CASSQGEETGGISNYGYTF
TRBV18	TRBJ2-1	CASSPKTGMSDEQFF
TRBV10-3	TRBJ2-5	CAISDPVKSLAEQETQYF
TRBV7-2	TRBJ2-7	CASSLGGHPTEQYF
TRBV10-3	TRBJ1-5	CATQSSEGQGFDQPQHF
TRBV2	TRBJ1-2	CASSGAGGGGYGYTF
TRBV5-1	TRBJ2-7	CASRQGHETYEQYF
TRBV30	TRBJ1-5	CAWSPTGTGLRQPQHF
TRBV24-1	TRBJ1-2	CATSDSRDRVKGYTF
TRBV7-9	TRBJ1-1	CASSLDGGSTEAFF
TRBV10-3	TRBJ1-2	CAISPRDRSDYGYTF
TRBV5-1	TRBJ1-4	CASREGPGLNEKLFF
TRBV4-3	TRBJ1-4	CASSQVSGSEKLFF
TRBV7-3	TRBJ2-1	CASSLLGNDVNEQFF
TRBV19	TRBJ2-1	CASSRFEGVSALATNEQFF
TRBV7-2	TRBJ1-6	CASSLDESPLHF
TRBV7-2	TRBJ1-1	CASSLNSGGGSFF
TRBV25-1	TRBJ1-1	CASSKPGQYGEAFF
TRBV21-1	TRBJ1-2	CASSPWALRSGYTF
TRBV15	TRBJ2-3	CATDLQGAGRADTQYF
TRBV10-3	TRBJ1-1	CAIKGHPRTEAFF
TRBV6-5	TRBJ2-7	CASSTGTTFYEQYF
TRBV5-1	TRBJ1-4	CASSLRPGQDATNEKLFF
TRBV16	TRBJ1-3	CASSPGGATGNTIYF
TRBV30	TRBJ1-1	CAWTIGGLTEAFF
TRBV7-6	TRBJ2-5	CASSFRGQETQYF